These 9 T cell receptor beta chains were sequenced from one sample in a study of OX40 agonist ivuxolimab in advanced cancers. The protocol was immunoSEQ multiplex PCR, while the TCRdb copy is restricted to in-frame clones and leaves out a portion. The sample contains 70,000 or so clones, approximately 90% of which appear only once. The sample consisted of CD4+ or CD8+ T cells sorted from blood, taken in a trial of the OX40 agonist ivuxolimab. These receptors all come from an adult with an advanced solid tumor such as melanoma, head and neck, liver or kidney cancer.

The J gene is TRBJ2-2, the V gene TRBV6-5; D gene ambiguous. CDR1 is MNHEY and CDR2 is SVGAGI in the germline V gene. This CDR3 has 13 residues. Trimming took off 0 bases at V and 5 bases at J, with 4 bases between the two ends. CDR3 protein: CASSYSLTGELFF. CDR3 coding DNA: TGTGCCAGCAGTTACTCACTGACCGGGGAGCTGTTTTTT.

The chain combines TRBV19 with TRBJ2-1, with 9 bases that match TRBD2. V gave up 5 bases and J gave up 3 bases; unmatched junction bases: 5. Germline V gives CDR1 LNHDA, CDR2 SQIVND (reference sequence). The CDR3 covers 15 residues. The DNA for the CDR3 is TGTGCCAGTAGTCAACTAGCGGGCAACTACAATGAGCAGTTCTTC. Translating it yields CASSQLAGNYNEQFF.

V usage is TRBV28 and J usage is TRBJ2-4, with 9 positions matching TRBD1. There are 17 residues in the CDR3. Germline trimming cut 5 bases from V and 0 bases from J; bases unmatched to any gene: 8. Germline CDR1 is MDHEN and CDR2 is SYDVKM. The CDR3 region has the DNA TGTGCCAGCAGTCCCTACGGACAGGGGCTAGCCAAAAACATTCAGTACTTC. The encoded protein is CASSPYGQGLAKNIQYF.

The V and J genes are TRBV11-3 and TRBJ2-1; 10 bases fit TRBD2. CDR3 length equals 15 residues. CDR1 and CDR2 from the germline V gene are SGHNT and YENEEA. J gave up 7 bases and V 6 bases, and 9 bases lay outside the gene matches. The CDR3 bases are TGTGCCAGCAGTGCCTCTAGCGGGAGTGGGAATGAGCAGTTCTTC. Its protein product is CASSASSGSGNEQFF.

The rearrangement links TRBV5-1 to TRBJ2-1; 11 bases line up with TRBD2. The V gene's germline CDR1 is SGHRS and CDR2 YFSETQ. This CDR3 contains 15 residues. Trimming at V came to 4 bases and at J to 7 bases, leaving 7 bases not matched to a gene. The CDR3 loop reads CASSREASGGNEQFF. CDR3 DNA: TGCGCCAGCAGCCGGGAGGCTAGCGGGGGGAATGAGCAGTTCTTC.

In nucleotides, the CDR3 is TGTGCCAGCAGCCCAGGGACTACGAACACCGGGGAGCTGTTTTTT. This sequence encodes CASSPGTTNTGELFF. The chain combines TRBV7-6 with TRBJ2-2; TRBD2 agrees at 7 bases. V trimming: 5 bases; J trimming: 0 bases; junction bases outside the gene matches: 3. The CDR3 length is 15 residues. Germline V gene data show CDR1 as SGHVS and CDR2 as FNYEAQ.

The chain is built from TRBV6-1 and TRBJ2-7; 12 positions agree with TRBD1. The J segment lost 4 bases and the V segment lost 7 bases, leaving 8 bases of the junction unmatched. Germline CDR1 MNHNS, CDR2 SASEGT. This CDR3 is built from 15 residues. CDR3 sequence reads: CASNPGQGADYEQYF. The CDR3 nucleotides read TGTGCCAGCAACCCGGGACAGGGGGCTGATTACGAGCAGTACTTC.

This chain uses TRBV14 with TRBJ2-5, with D possibly TRBD1 on 6 matching bases. Germline CDR1 SGHDN, CDR2 FVKESK. This CDR3 spans 15 amino acids. Deletions cut 4 bases from V and 0 bases from J, with 12 bases between. The CDR3 region has the DNA TGTGCCAGCAGCCGGGGGCAGGGGTACCAAGAGACCCAGTACTTC. Translating gives CASSRGQGYQETQYF.

In this sample, this clone turned up a few times. The chain carries TRBV5-1 and TRBJ1-5; possible D gene TRBD1, 6 bases. The CDR3 runs to 15 residues. The V gene lost 3 bases and the J gene lost 0 bases, with 10 bases spanning the gap. Germline CDR1 and CDR2: SGHRS and YFSETQ. DNA for the CDR3: TGCGCCAGCAGCTCAACAGGGAATAGCAATCAGCCCCAGCATTTT. Its translation: CASSSTGNSNQPQHF.